The clone carrying this TCR beta chain was detected only a few times. The length of the CDR3 is 13 residues. Germline CDR1 LNHNV, CDR2 YYDKDF (reference sequence). V was trimmed by 5 bases and J by 4 bases, leaving 8 bases between them. The sample comes from a study of identical twins. MiXCR, run by TCRdb on the 5' RACE reads, gives a single entry per CDR3 protein. The sample carries some 260,000 distinct CDR3 sequences, over 12% recorded once. Among all donors, each was a healthy Caucasian. The sequenced material came from memory (CD45RO+) T cells sorted from blood. This TCR was sampled from a young woman in good health. V is TRBV15 and J is TRBJ2-2; D gene unclear. CDR3 sequence: CATSHSLTGELFF. CDR3 DNA sequence: TGTGCCACCAGCCATTCACTCACCGGGGAGCTGTTTTTT. Based on the CDR3 plus reference TRBV15 and TRBJ2-2, the full variable domain is DAMVIQNPRYQVTQFGKPVTLSCSQTLNHNVMYWYQQKSSQAPKLLFHYYDKDFNNEADTPDNFQSRRPNTSFCFLDIRSPGLGDTAMYLCATSHSLTGELFFGEGSRLTVL.